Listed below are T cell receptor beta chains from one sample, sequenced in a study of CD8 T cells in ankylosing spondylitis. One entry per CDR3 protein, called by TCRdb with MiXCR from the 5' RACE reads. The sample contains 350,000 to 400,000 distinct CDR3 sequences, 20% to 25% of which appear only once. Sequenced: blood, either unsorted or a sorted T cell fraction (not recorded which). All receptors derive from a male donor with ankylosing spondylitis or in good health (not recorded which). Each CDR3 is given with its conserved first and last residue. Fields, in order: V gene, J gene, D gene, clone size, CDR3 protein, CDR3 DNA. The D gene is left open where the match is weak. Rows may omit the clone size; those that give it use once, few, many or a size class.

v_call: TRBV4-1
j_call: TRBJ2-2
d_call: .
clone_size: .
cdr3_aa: CASRPGGANTGELFF
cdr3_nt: TGCGCCAGCAGGCCCGGGGGAGCGAACACCGGGGAGCTGTTTTTT

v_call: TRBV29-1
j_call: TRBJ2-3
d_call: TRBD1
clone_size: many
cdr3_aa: CSEDRGTDTQYF
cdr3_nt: TGCAGCGAAGACAGGGGGACAGATACGCAGTATTTT

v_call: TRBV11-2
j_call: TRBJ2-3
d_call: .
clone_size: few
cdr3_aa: CASNTAPTDTQYF
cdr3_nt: TGTGCCAGCAACACGGCCCCCACGGATACGCAGTATTTT

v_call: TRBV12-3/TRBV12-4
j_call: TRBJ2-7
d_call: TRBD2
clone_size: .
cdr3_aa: CASSPAGTSVPEQYF
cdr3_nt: TGTGCCAGCAGCCCCGCTGGGACTAGTGTTCCCGAGCAGTACTTC

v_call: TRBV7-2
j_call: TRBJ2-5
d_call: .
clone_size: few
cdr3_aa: CASSLLDWEIETQYF
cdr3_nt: TGTGCCAGCAGCTTACTTGACTGGGAGATAGAGACCCAGTACTTC

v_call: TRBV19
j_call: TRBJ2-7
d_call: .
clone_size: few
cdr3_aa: CASSIDVREGGYEQYF
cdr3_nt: TGTGCCAGTAGTATAGACGTACGGGAAGGAGGATACGAGCAGTACTTC

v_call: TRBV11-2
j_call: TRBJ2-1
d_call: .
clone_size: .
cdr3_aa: CASSLDLARSSEQFF
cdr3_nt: TGTGCCAGCAGCTTAGATTTAGCGAGGTCGAGTGAGCAGTTCTTC

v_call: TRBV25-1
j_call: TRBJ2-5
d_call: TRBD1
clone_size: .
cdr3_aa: CASSEGTGQETQYF
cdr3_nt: TGTGCCAGCAGTGAGGGGACAGGGCAAGAGACCCAGTACTTC

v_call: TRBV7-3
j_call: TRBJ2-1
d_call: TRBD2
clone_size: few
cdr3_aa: CASSPLAGGMDEQFF
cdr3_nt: TGTGCCAGCAGCCCCCTAGCGGGGGGGATGGATGAGCAGTTCTTC

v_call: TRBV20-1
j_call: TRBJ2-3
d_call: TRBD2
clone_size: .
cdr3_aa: CSARGSSGGGWADTQYF
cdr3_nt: TGCAGTGCTAGAGGGTCTAGCGGGGGGGGCTGGGCAGATACGCAGTATTTT

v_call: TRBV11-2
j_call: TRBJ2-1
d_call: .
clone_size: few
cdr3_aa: CASSTDQRNRVDEQFF
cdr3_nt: TGTGCCAGCAGCACCGACCAAAGGAACAGGGTTGATGAGCAGTTCTTC

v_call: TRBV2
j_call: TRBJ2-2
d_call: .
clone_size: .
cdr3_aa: CASSAGQAPHGELFF
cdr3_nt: TGTGCCAGCAGTGCCGGTCAGGCGCCTCACGGGGAGCTGTTTTTT

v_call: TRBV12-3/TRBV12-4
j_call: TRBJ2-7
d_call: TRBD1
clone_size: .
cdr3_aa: CASSLARGPYEQYF
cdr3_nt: TGTGCCAGCAGTTTAGCCAGGGGGCCCTACGAGCAGTACTTC

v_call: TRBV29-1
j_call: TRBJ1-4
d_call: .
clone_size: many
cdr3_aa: CSVTATNEKLFF
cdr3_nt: TGCAGCGTAACCGCAACTAATGAAAAACTGTTTTTT

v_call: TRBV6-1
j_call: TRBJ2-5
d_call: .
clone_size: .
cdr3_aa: CASSTLGYQETQYF
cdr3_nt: TGTGCCAGCAGCACGCTTGGGTACCAAGAGACCCAGTACTTC

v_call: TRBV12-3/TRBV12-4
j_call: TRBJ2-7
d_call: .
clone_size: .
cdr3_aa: CASTMWGAEQYF
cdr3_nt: TGTGCCAGCACTATGTGGGGGGCCGAGCAGTACTTC

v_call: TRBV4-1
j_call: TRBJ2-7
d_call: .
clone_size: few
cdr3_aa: CASSQVTGFGYEQYF
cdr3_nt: TGCGCCAGCAGCCAAGTGACAGGTTTTGGGTACGAGCAGTACTTC

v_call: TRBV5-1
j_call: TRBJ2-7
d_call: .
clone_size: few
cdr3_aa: CASSDLAYEQYF
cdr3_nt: TGCGCCAGCAGCGACCTCGCCTACGAGCAGTACTTC

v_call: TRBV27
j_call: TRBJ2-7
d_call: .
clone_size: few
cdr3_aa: CASSLTGFSEQYF
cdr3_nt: TGTGCCAGCAGTCTCACAGGGTTCTCCGAGCAGTACTTC

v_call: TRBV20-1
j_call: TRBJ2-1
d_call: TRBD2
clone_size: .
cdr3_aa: CSASSGESYNEQFF
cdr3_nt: TGCAGTGCTAGTAGCGGGGAATCCTACAATGAGCAGTTCTTC

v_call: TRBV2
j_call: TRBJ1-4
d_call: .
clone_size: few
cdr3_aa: CASSEALRELSNEKLFF
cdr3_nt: TGTGCCAGCAGTGAAGCGCTTCGAGAGCTTTCGAATGAAAAACTGTTTTTT

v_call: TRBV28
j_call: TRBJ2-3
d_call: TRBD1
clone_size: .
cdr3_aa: CASSLEGQIGFTDTQYF
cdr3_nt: TGTGCCAGCAGTTTAGAGGGACAGATTGGCTTCACAGATACGCAGTATTTT

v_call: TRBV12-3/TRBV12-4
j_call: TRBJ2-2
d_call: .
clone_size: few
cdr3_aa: CASSDGVRGLTGELFF
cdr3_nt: TGTGCCAGCTCCGATGGGGTGCGGGGGCTAACCGGGGAGCTGTTTTTT

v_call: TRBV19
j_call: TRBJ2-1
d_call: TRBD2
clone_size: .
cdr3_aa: CASSAGGTNEQFF
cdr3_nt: TGTGCCAGCTCAGCGGGGGGGACGAATGAGCAGTTCTTC

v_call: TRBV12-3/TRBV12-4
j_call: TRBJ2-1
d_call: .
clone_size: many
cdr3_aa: CASSPPLHNEQFF
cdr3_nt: TGTGCCAGCAGTCCACCTCTCCACAATGAGCAGTTCTTC

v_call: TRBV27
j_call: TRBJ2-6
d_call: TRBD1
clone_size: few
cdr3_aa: CASRNSGQGLDVLTF
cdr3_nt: TGTGCCAGCCGAAACTCCGGACAGGGGCTAGACGTCCTGACTTTC

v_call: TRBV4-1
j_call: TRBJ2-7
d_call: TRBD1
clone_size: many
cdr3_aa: CASSQERAGQGANYEQYF
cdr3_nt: TGCGCCAGCAGCCAAGAGCGAGCGGGACAGGGGGCCAACTACGAGCAGTACTTC

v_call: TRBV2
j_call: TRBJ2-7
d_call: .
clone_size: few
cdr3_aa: CASSEAFTGYEQYF
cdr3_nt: TGTGCCAGCAGTGAAGCGTTCACAGGGTACGAGCAGTACTTC

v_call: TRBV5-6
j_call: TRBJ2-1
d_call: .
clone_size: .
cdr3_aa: CASRLIAQAVDEQFF
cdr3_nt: TGTGCCAGCCGACTAATCGCGCAGGCGGTCGATGAGCAGTTCTTC

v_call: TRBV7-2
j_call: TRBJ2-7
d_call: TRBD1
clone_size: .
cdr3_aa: CASRGPGGATQYF
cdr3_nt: TGTGCCAGCAGGGGCCCAGGGGGCGCTACGCAGTACTTC

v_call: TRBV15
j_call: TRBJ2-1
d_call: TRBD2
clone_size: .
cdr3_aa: CATSHWSGGPANEQFF
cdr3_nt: TGTGCCACCAGCCACTGGAGCGGGGGGCCTGCCAATGAGCAGTTCTTC

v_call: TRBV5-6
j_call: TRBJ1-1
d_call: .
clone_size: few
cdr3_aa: CASSLMGAEAFF
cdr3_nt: TGTGCCAGCAGCTTGATGGGCGCTGAAGCTTTCTTT

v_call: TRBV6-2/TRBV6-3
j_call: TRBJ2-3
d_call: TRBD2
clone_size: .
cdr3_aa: CASSPIGLAGEFWGSSTDTQYF
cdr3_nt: TGTGCCAGCAGTCCAATCGGACTAGCGGGGGAATTTTGGGGGTCTAGCACAGATACGCAGTATTTT

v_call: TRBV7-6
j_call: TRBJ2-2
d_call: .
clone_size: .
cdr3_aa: CASSLAGGRYTGELFF
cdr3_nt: TGTGCCAGCAGCTTAGCCGGGGGGCGATACACCGGGGAGCTGTTTTTT

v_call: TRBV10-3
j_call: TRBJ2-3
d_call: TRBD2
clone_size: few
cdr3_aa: CATVGGGALDTQYF
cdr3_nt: TGTGCCACCGTGGGCGGGGGGGCCCTAGATACGCAGTATTTT

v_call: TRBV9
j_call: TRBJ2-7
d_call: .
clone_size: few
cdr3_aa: CASSVVSDAYEQYF
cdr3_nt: TGTGCCAGCAGCGTAGTATCGGACGCCTACGAGCAGTACTTC

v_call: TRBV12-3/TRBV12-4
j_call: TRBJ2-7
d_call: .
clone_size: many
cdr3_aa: CASSPGFYEQYF
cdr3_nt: TGTGCCAGCAGCCCAGGGTTCTACGAGCAGTACTTC

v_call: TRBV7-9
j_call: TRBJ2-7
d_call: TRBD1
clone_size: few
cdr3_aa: CASSFGDSTYEQYF
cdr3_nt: TGTGCCAGCAGCTTCGGGGACAGCACCTACGAGCAGTACTTC

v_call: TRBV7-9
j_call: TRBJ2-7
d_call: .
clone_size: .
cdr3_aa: CASSDGWYYEQYF
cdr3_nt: TGTGCCAGCAGCGACGGTTGGTACTACGAGCAGTACTTC

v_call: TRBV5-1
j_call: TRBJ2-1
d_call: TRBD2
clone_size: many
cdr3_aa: CASSLGTSLPSYNEQFF
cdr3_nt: TGCGCCAGCAGCTTGGGGACTAGCCTACCCTCCTACAATGAGCAGTTCTTC

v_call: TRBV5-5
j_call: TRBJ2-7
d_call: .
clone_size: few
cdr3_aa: CASSFRTETYEQYF
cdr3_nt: TGTGCCAGCAGCTTCCGGACAGAGACCTACGAGCAGTACTTC

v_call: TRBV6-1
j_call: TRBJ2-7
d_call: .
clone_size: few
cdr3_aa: CASSKSPGPAEQYF
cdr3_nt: TGTGCCAGCAGTAAATCGCCGGGACCGGCCGAGCAGTACTTC

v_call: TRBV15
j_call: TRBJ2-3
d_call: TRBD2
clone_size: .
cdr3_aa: CATSRTGTSADTQYF
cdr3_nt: TGTGCCACCAGCAGAACCGGGACTAGCGCAGATACGCAGTATTTT

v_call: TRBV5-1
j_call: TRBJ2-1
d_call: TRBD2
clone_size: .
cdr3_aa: CASSLAGGVSYNEQFF
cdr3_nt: TGCGCCAGCAGCTTGGCGGGGGGGGTCTCCTACAATGAGCAGTTCTTC

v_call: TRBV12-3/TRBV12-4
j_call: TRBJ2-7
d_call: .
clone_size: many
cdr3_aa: CASSLSLSYEQYF
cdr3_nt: TGTGCCAGCAGCCTATCCCTCTCCTACGAGCAGTACTTC

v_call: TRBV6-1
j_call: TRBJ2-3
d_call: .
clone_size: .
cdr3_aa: CASTYVGGQEDTQYF
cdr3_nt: TGTGCCAGCACCTATGTGGGGGGGCAGGAAGATACGCAGTATTTT

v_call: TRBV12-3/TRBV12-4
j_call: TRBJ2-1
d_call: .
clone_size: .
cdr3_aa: CATIDSQGYEQFF
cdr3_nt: TGTGCCACCATTGACTCCCAGGGGTATGAGCAGTTCTTC

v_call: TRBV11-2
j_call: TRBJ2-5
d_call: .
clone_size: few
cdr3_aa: CASRPNWEETQYF
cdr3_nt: TGTGCCAGCAGACCCAACTGGGAAGAGACCCAGTACTTC

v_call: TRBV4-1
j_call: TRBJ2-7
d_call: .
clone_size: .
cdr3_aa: CASSPTRGGNEQYF
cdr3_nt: TGCGCCAGCAGCCCCACCAGGGGGGGAAATGAGCAGTACTTC

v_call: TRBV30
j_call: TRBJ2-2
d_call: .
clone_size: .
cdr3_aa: CAWRIDGYTGELFF
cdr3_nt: TGTGCCTGGAGGATCGACGGCTACACCGGGGAGCTGTTTTTT

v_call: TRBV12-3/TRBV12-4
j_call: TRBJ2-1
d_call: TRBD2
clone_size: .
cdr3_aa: CASSTLAGGPEIFSYNEQFF
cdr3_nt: TGTGCCAGCAGTACCTTAGCGGGGGGGCCTGAGATCTTCTCCTACAATGAGCAGTTCTTC

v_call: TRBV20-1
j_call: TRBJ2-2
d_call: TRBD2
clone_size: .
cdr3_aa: CSADSGLAENTGELFF
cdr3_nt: TGCAGTGCTGACTCGGGACTAGCGGAGAACACCGGGGAGCTGTTTTTT

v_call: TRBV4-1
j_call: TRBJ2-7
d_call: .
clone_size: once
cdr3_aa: CASSQVWQGTYEQYF
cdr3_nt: TGCGCCAGCAGCCAAGTCTGGCAGGGGACCTACGAGCAGTACTTC